The 16 T cell receptor beta chains presented below share a single source sample, sequenced in a study of cytomegalovirus exposure and HLA in healthy donors. This PCR relied on a set of 60 Vbeta primers and 13 Jbeta primers. Assay used: immunoSEQ multiplex PCR; TCRdb lists only in-frame clones, some missing. There are about 210,000 clones in the sample, with approximately 1% held by the top ten. The sequenced sample was PBMCs. These receptors were taken from a woman aged 25-40 years in good health and CMV-seropositive.

The rearrangement links TRBV5-1 to TRBJ2-1, with TRBD2 matching over 9 bases. J gave up 5 bases and V 1 base, and 13 bases lay outside the gene matches. The CDR3 totals 18 residues. Germline lookup yields CDR1 SGHRS and CDR2 YFSETQ. The DNA of the CDR3 is TGCGCCAGCAGCTTGCCCCGAATAGCGGGAGACCTCCACAATGAGCAGTTCTTC. As protein: CASSLPRIAGDLHNEQFF.

The chain recombines TRBV5-6 with TRBJ2-3, with a weak D call TRBD1 (5 bases). This CDR3 has 14 residues. Germline V gene sequence: CDR1 SGHDT, CDR2 YYEEEE. Deletions cut 0 bases from V and 1 base from J, with 6 bases between. CDR3 DNA: TGTGCCAGCAGCTTGGAACAGGGCACAGATACGCAGTATTTT. This codes for CASSLEQGTDTQYF.

The gene calls are TRBV27 and TRBJ1-5; D remains ambiguous. V shed 5 bases and J shed 9 bases, with 11 bases lying between them. CDR3 length: 12 residues. Germline V gives CDR1 MNHEY, CDR2 SMNVEV (reference sequence). CDR3 sequence (DNA): TGTGCCAGCAGTATAGAAGGAGGGCCCCAGCATTTT. Protein sequence: CASSIEGGPQHF.

The chain's CDR3 is CASSLVSSGSTDTQYF. In DNA, the CDR3 is TGTGCCAGCAGCTTAGTGTCTAGCGGGAGCACAGATACGCAGTATTTT. The chain combines TRBV7-2 with TRBJ2-3; 8 nucleotides agree with TRBD2. The length of the CDR3 is 16 residues. The germline CDR1 and CDR2 sequences are SGHTA and FQGNSA. Trimming cost V 1 base and J 0 bases; bases outside gene matches: 3.

The chain has TRBV10-3 and TRBJ1-1, with TRBD1 matching over 8 bases. The germline CDR1 and CDR2 sequences are ENHRY and SYGVKD. The CDR3 has 19 amino acids. The trim removed 4 bases at V and 2 bases at J, leaving 18 bases unmatched. CDR3 sequence: CAISARSGTGGLVNTEAFF. CDR3 DNA: TGTGCCATCAGTGCGAGATCCGGGACAGGAGGGTTGGTAAACACTGAAGCTTTCTTT.

The V and J genes are TRBV28 and TRBJ2-1, with TRBD2 matching over 9 bases. The germline V gene encodes CDR1 MDHEN and CDR2 SYDVKM. V dropped 7 bases and J dropped 0; count of bases not matched to a gene: 13. The CDR3 loop spans 18 amino acids. CDR3 coding DNA: TGTGCCAGCACTAATAGCGGGGGCCCCATTAGCTCCTACAATGAGCAGTTCTTC. Translating gives CASTNSGGPISSYNEQFF.

The chain employs TRBV5-1 and TRBJ2-3; TRBD2 aligns across 9 bases. Per germline, CDR1 SGHRS and CDR2 YFSETQ. The CDR3 consists of 17 residues. V lost 5 bases and J lost 1; bases outside the gene matches: 11. This CDR3 reads CASSQGLAYSGTDTQYF. For the CDR3, the DNA is TGCGCCAGCAGTCAGGGACTAGCTTATAGCGGCACAGATACGCAGTATTTT.

V and J are TRBV6-5 and TRBJ1-5; 10 bases align to TRBD1. This CDR3 has 14 amino acids. Unmatched junction bases numbered 6, after V lost 6 bases and J lost 7 bases. Germline V gives CDR1 MNHEY, CDR2 SVGAGI. The CDR3: CASRSGQGQQPQHF. CDR3 DNA sequence: TGTGCCAGCAGGTCGGGACAGGGGCAACAGCCCCAGCATTTT.

The gene calls are TRBV6-1 and TRBJ2-1, with TRBD1 matching over 8 bases. Germline V gene data show CDR1 as MNHNS and CDR2 as SASEGT. With V trimmed by 4 bases and J by 8 bases, 13 bases remained unmatched. This CDR3 region has 16 residues. The CDR3 DNA reads TGTGCCAGCAGTGTTCTTTCAAGGACAGGGCTCGATGAGCAGTTCTTC. This sequence encodes CASSVLSRTGLDEQFF.

CDR3 DNA sequence: TGTGCCAGCAGCTTAAGGGGAGAGACCCAGTACTTC. It yields the protein CASSLRGETQYF. This chain joins TRBV11-2 and TRBJ2-5, with D possibly TRBD1 on 5 matching bases. CDR1 is SGHAT, CDR2 FQNNGV, per germline. V lost 2 bases to trimming and J lost 4 bases, with 5 bases between them. This CDR3 is 12 amino acids long. Combining the CDR3 with reference TRBV11-2 and TRBJ2-5 gives the whole variable domain EAGVAQSPRYKIIEKRQSVAFWCNPISGHATLYWYQQILGQGPKLLIQFQNNGVVDDSQLPKDRFSAERLKGVDSTLKIQPAKLEDSAVYLCASSLRGETQYFGPGTRLLVL.

The chain combines TRBV11-2 with TRBJ1-5; TRBD1 matches 7 bases. CDR3 length: 13 residues. CDR1 is SGHAT, CDR2 FQNNGV, per germline. V was pared by 0 bases and J by 9 bases, with 2 bases of the junction left unmatched. CDR3 in amino acids: CASSLDDRAPQHF. DNA of the CDR3: TGTGCCAGCAGCTTAGATGACAGGGCGCCCCAGCATTTT. The full variable domain, completed using reference TRBV11-2 and TRBJ1-5, is EAGVAQSPRYKIIEKRQSVAFWCNPISGHATLYWYQQILGQGPKLLIQFQNNGVVDDSQLPKDRFSAERLKGVDSTLKIQPAKLEDSAVYLCASSLDDRAPQHFGDGTRLSIL.

Notes on this clone: At one of its ends the junction is not consistent with the germline gene, which may arise from a read error. The rearrangement joins TRBV6-1 to TRBJ2-7; no firm D call. The CDR3 is 11 residues long. Germline-derived CDR1 and CDR2 are MNHNS and SASEGT. The CDR3: CASSELYGQYF. The CDR3 DNA is TGTGCCAGCAGTGAACTCTACGGGCAGTACTTC.

The chain recombines TRBV18 with TRBJ1-2, with D unresolved. The germline CDR1 and CDR2 sequences are KGHSH and LQKENI. The CDR3 has 13 amino acids. V lost 4 bases, J lost 2 bases, and 8 bases lay in between. The CDR3: CASSHEGNYGYTF. The CDR3 nucleotides are TGTGCCAGCTCACATGAGGGAAACTATGGCTACACCTTC.

J is TRBJ1-2 and V is TRBV9, with 11 bases aligning to TRBD1. V trimming: 0 bases; J trimming: 7 bases; junction bases outside the gene matches: 5. The V gene's germline CDR1 is SGDLS and CDR2 YYNGEE. CDR3 length: 15 amino acids. The CDR3 nucleotides are TGTGCCAGCAGCGTAGTGGACAGGGGGCAAGTTGGCTACACCTTC. As protein: CASSVVDRGQVGYTF. Full variable domain (remainder filled in from reference TRBV9 and TRBJ1-2): DSGVTQTPKHLITATGQRVTLRCSPRSGDLSVYWYQQSLDQGLQFLIQYYNGEERAKGNILERFSAQQFPDLHSELNLSSLELGDSALYFCASSVVDRGQVGYTFGSGTRLTVV.

V gene TRBV11-2 combines with J gene TRBJ2-5; 12 nucleotides match TRBD2. The CDR3 is made up of 14 amino acids. The trim removed 5 bases at V and 4 bases at J, leaving 2 bases unmatched. Per germline, CDR1 SGHAT and CDR2 FQNNGV. CDR3 residues: CASSTGLAGETQYF. Here the CDR3 DNA reads TGTGCCAGCAGCACGGGACTAGCGGGAGAGACCCAGTACTTC.

This sequence joins TRBV7-9 and TRBJ1-4; TRBD1 is a possible D gene (5 bases). In germline, CDR1 is SEHNR, CDR2 FQNEAQ (reference sequence). V was clipped by 5 bases and J by 12 bases, with 13 bases between them. The CDR3 spans 12 residues. The CDR3 sequence: CASSLGARELFF. CDR3 sequence (DNA): TGTGCCAGCAGCCTAGGGGCGCGGGAACTGTTTTTT.